The entry that follows covers one TCR beta chain sequence. The CDR3 contains 15 residues. Germline CDR1 SGHTA, CDR2 FQGNSA. V gave up 4 bases and J gave up 0 bases, with 10 bases separating them. Authors' methods: Filtering of immunoSEQ junctional sequences could not match full-length read filtering. The table came from immunoSEQ multiplex PCR; TCRdb's copy has only in-frame clones and leaves some out. For V, J and clone size, that table is used; D and trimming come from the DNA. The repertoire consists of roughly 720,000 clones, with roughly 87% occurring once and the leading ten covering about a third. The sample is drawn from a study of shared clonotypes between healthy human individuals.

This clonotype originated in a man in his late teens or twenties in good health. Some clones in this sample may be carry-over from other donors' samples. The chain links TRBV7-2 to TRBJ2-1; maybe TRBD2 (6 bases). Sequencing used memory CD8+ T cells from PBMCs. Subset indicated: CD45RO+ cells pooled with CCR7-negative TemRA cells. In DNA, the CDR3 is TGTGCCAGCAGCTATAGCGGTGACTCCTACAATGAGCAGTTCTTC. Translation gives CASSYSGDSYNEQFF. Full variable domain (rest looked up from reference TRBV7-2 and TRBJ2-1): GAGVSQSPSNKVTEKGKDVELRCDPISGHTALYWYRQSLGQGLEFLIYFQGNSAPDKSGLPSDRFSAERTGGSVSTLTIQRTQQEDSAVYLCASSYSGDSYNEQFFGPGTRLTVL.